The 21 T cell receptor beta chains given below trace back to one sample, sequenced in a study of T cell responses to AZD1222 COVID-19 vaccine (dated by TCRdb to the early 2020s). Library preparation used the immunoSEQ multiplex PCR assay. TCRdb re-hosts the immuneACCESS table, in-frame sequences only. Its copies lack some clones; in the studies checked, an unresolved V gene accounts for under half of them, and the cause for the rest is not known. The sample profile shows about 150,000 clones; around 93% of them were found once. Approximately 4.8% of the sample lies in the top ten. The time point label, as the study defines it: baseline before first vaccination. The sample here was peripheral blood, taken on day 0 of AZD1222 vaccination. The origin of the receptors is an adult in good health.

This clone was detected only once. This chain links TRBV25-1 with TRBJ1-4; the D gene is possibly TRBD1 (6 bases). CDR3 length: 14 residues. The germline V gene encodes CDR1 MGHDK and CDR2 SYGVNS. With 4 bases removed from V and 8 bases from J, the gap between germline ends came to 14 bases. Written as DNA, the CDR3 is TGTGCCAGCAGTGTACAGGGCAGTAGGGAAAAACTGTTTTTT. This encodes CASSVQGSREKLFF.

In its sample, this clone was seen once. V is TRBV28 and J is TRBJ1-4; 7 bases are shared with TRBD1. The CDR3 has 19 amino acids. V lost 2 bases to trimming and J lost 0 bases; unmatched junction nucleotides: 12. Germline assignment: CDR1 MDHEN and CDR2 SYDVKM. The CDR3 DNA is TGTGCCAGCAGTTTACTGGACAGGCCGGAGGCTGCAACTAATGAAAAACTGTTTTTT. Translated, it gives CASSLLDRPEAATNEKLFF.

The chain combines TRBV19 with TRBJ2-7; D might be TRBD1 (6 bases). V lost 4 bases to trimming and J lost 1 base, with 14 bases between them. Per germline, CDR1 LNHDA and CDR2 SQIVND (reference sequence). The CDR3 totals 15 residues. The CDR3 spells CASSKQGSVSYEQYF. The DNA for the CDR3 is TGTGCCAGTAGTAAACAGGGTTCAGTTTCCTACGAGCAGTACTTC.

Only one count was recorded for this clone. The chain couples TRBV18 to TRBJ1-1, with TRBD1 identical over 7 bases. After removal of 4 bases from V and 6 bases from J, the junction contained 8 bases not matched to a gene. Germline V gives CDR1 KGHSH, CDR2 LQKENI. The CDR3 consists of 14 residues. The CDR3 DNA sequence: TGTGCCAGCTCACTTAGAGAGGGGGCCGCTGAAGCTTTCTTT. It yields the protein CASSLREGAAEAFF. The whole variable domain, filled in from reference TRBV18 and TRBJ1-1, reads NAGVMQNPRHLVRRRGQEARLRCSPMKGHSHVYWYRQLPEEGLKFMVYLQKENIIDESGMPKERFSAEFPKEGPSILRIQQVVRGDSAAYFCASSLREGAAEAFFGQGTRLTVV.

J is TRBJ2-1 and V is TRBV7-9; D gene ambiguous. This CDR3 has 12 amino acids. With 7 bases removed from V and 5 bases from J, the gap between germline ends came to 9 bases. The germline gives CDR1 SEHNR, CDR2 FQNEAQ (reference sequence). The CDR3 coding sequence is TGTGCCAGCACCCCAGGAAACAATGAGCAGTTCTTC. As protein: CASTPGNNEQFF.

V usage is TRBV11-2 and J usage is TRBJ2-7, with 9 bases aligning to TRBD1. CDR1 is SGHAT and CDR2 is FQNNGV in the germline V gene. The CDR3 extends over 17 amino acids. The trim removed 1 base at V and 4 bases at J, leaving 11 bases unmatched. The CDR3 DNA follows: TGTGCCAGCAGCTTAGTAGGGTCTCGGGACAGGGCTTACGAGCAGTACTTC. It specifies CASSLVGSRDRAYEQYF.

The chain has TRBV11-3 and TRBJ1-3, with D unresolved. V shed 4 bases and J shed 0 bases, with 10 bases lying between them. CDR3 length equals 15 residues. The V gene's germline CDR1 is SGHNT and CDR2 YENEEA. The CDR3 here is CASSSRSYSGNTIYF. The CDR3 DNA reads TGTGCCAGCAGCTCCCGATCTTACTCTGGAAACACCATATATTTT.

The rearrangement uses TRBV30 and TRBJ1-3, with D possibly being TRBD1 (6 bases). V dropped 2 bases and J dropped 2 bases, with 13 bases sitting between them. Looked up from germline, CDR1 is GTSNPN and CDR2 is SVGIG (reference sequence). This CDR3 is 15 amino acids long. This CDR3 is CAWSLPRGTGNTIYF. CDR3 nucleotides: TGTGCCTGGAGTCTCCCCAGGGGTACTGGAAACACCATATATTTT.

V is TRBV7-3 and J is TRBJ2-2; D may be TRBD2 (6 bases). The CDR3 sequence is 15 residues long. V lost 5 bases, J lost 5 bases, and 15 bases lay in between. Germline CDR1 SGHTA, CDR2 FQGTGA. CDR3 residues: CASSPRSGGTGELFF. The CDR3 DNA reads TGTGCCAGCAGCCCTAGGTCCGGGGGAACCGGGGAGCTGTTTTTT.

J is TRBJ2-4 and V is TRBV6-1; D remains ambiguous. V lost 1 base and J lost 1, with 11 bases in between. Per germline, CDR1 MNHNS and CDR2 SASEGT. There are 16 residues in the CDR3. CDR3 sequence reads: CASSEVDQTAKNIQYF. The CDR3 DNA follows: TGTGCCAGCAGTGAAGTCGATCAGACGGCCAAAAACATTCAGTACTTC.

The chain combines TRBV28 with TRBJ2-7; D might be TRBD2 (6 bases). Germline CDR1 is MDHEN and CDR2 is SYDVKM. This CDR3 has 11 amino acids. The V gene lost 3 bases and the J gene lost 6 bases, with 6 bases spanning the gap. The chain's CDR3 is CASSLGGEQYF. The CDR3 DNA sequence: TGTGCCAGCAGTTTGGGGGGCGAGCAGTACTTC.

About this clone itself: One end of the junction does not line up with germline, which may come from a read error. J is TRBJ1-4 and V is TRBV10-3, with a possible D match to TRBD1 (6 bases). From germline, CDR1 is ENHRY and CDR2 SYGVKD. The CDR3 contains 13 residues. CDR3 nucleotide sequence: TGTGCCATCAGTGAGGCCCCTGACAGGCAGAGGGTTTTT. It codes for CAISEAPDRQRVF.

The chain combines TRBV7-3 with TRBJ2-1; TRBD2 agrees at 8 bases. V shed 1 base, J shed 7 bases, and the junction held 12 bases outside the gene matches. Germline lookup yields CDR1 SGHTA and CDR2 FQGTGA. The CDR3 is 17 amino acids. Here the CDR3 DNA reads TGTGCCAGCAGCTTAAGGGGATTGAGCGGGAGTGCAAATGAGCAGTTCTTC. This encodes CASSLRGLSGSANEQFF.

The rearrangement uses TRBV14 and TRBJ2-7; 9 positions match TRBD1. The length of the CDR3 is 14 residues. The V gene end was trimmed by 6 bases and the J gene end by 4 bases; junction bases not matched to a gene: 7. Germline loops: CDR1 SGHDN, CDR2 FVKESK. CDR3 amino acids: CASSPDRGFYEQYF. The CDR3 DNA follows: TGTGCCAGCAGTCCGGACAGGGGATTTTACGAGCAGTACTTC.

V is TRBV5-4 and J is TRBJ1-2; D uncertain. The CDR3 has 15 residues. CDR1 is SGHNT and CDR2 is YYREEE in the germline V gene (reference sequence). Trimming stripped 0 bases from V and 14 bases from J, with 23 bases between. In DNA form, the CDR3 reads TGTGCCAGCAGCTTGGGTGCGGGAGGAAAAATGTTCCCTACCTTC. This sequence encodes CASSLGAGGKMFPTF. Combining the CDR3 with reference TRBV5-4 and TRBJ1-2 gives the whole variable domain ETGVTQSPTHLIKTRGQQVTLRCSSQSGHNTVSWYQQALGQGPQFIFQYYREEENGRGNFPPRFSGLQFPNYSSELNVNALELDDSALYLCASSLGAGGKMFPTFGSGTRLTVV.

The V gene is TRBV7-3, the J gene TRBJ2-1, with D uncertain. Germline CDR1 is SGHTA and CDR2 is FQGTGA. The CDR3 has 13 residues. The V and J ends lost 2 bases and 9 bases respectively, with 11 bases between them. The CDR3 here is CASSLLGWSEQFF. The CDR3 nucleotides are TGTGCCAGCAGCTTACTAGGATGGAGTGAGCAGTTCTTC.

The rearrangement uses TRBV11-3 and TRBJ2-1, with TRBD1 matching 7 bases. Germline V gene data show CDR1 as SGHNT and CDR2 as YENEEA. V was clipped by 3 bases and J by 2 bases; unmatched bases: 4. The CDR3 is 15 amino acids. The CDR3 reads CASSFTGEPYNEQFF. CDR3 coding DNA: TGTGCCAGCAGCTTTACAGGGGAACCCTACAATGAGCAGTTCTTC.

The chain couples TRBV28 to TRBJ1-5; D possibly corresponds to TRBD1 (5 bases). In germline, CDR1 is MDHEN, CDR2 SYDVKM. Trimming took 2 bases from V and 4 from J, leaving 18 bases between them. There are 17 residues in the CDR3. In nucleotides, the CDR3 is TGTGCCAGCAGTTTAGGACACCTAACAGGAGGGAATCAGCCCCAGCATTTT. Amino acids: CASSLGHLTGGNQPQHF.

This clone has a handful of counts. V is TRBV7-2 and J is TRBJ2-4; maybe TRBD2 (6 bases). The germline gives CDR1 SGHTA, CDR2 FQGNSA. The CDR3 consists of 14 residues. Trimming pared 1 base from V and 11 bases from J, leaving 15 bases between. The CDR3 nucleotides read TGTGCCAGCAGCTTAGGCCCTTCGGGAGAATTTCAGTACTTC. It codes for CASSLGPSGEFQYF.

In this sample, this clone turned up once. The CDR3 region is CASSLSGQGGNYGYTF. The CDR3 coding sequence is TGTGCCAGCAGTTTATCGGGACAGGGAGGAAACTATGGCTACACCTTC. This sequence joins TRBV27 and TRBJ1-2, with 9 nucleotides matching TRBD1. From germline, CDR1 is MNHEY and CDR2 SMNVEV (reference sequence). The CDR3 loop spans 16 amino acids. V shed 0 bases and J 2 bases; nucleotides not matched to a gene: 4.

The rearrangement joins TRBV28 to TRBJ1-5; no clear D. The CDR3 consists of 15 residues. Germline V gives CDR1 MDHEN, CDR2 SYDVKM. The V and J ends lost 1 base and 3 bases respectively, with 10 bases between them. The CDR3 DNA reads TGTGCCAGCAGTTTATCAGGACTCAACAATCAGCCCCAGCATTTT. Protein sequence: CASSLSGLNNQPQHF.